This T cell receptor beta chain was sequenced in a study of T cells in Graves' hyperthyroidism and ophthalmopathy. Background on the study: Peripheral blood collection took place at initial diagnosis, before any treatment.

CDR1 is MNHEY, CDR2 SMNVEV, per germline (reference sequence). The CDR3 loop spans 15 amino acids. After removal of 5 bases from V and 4 bases from J, the junction contained 8 bases not matched to a gene. Diagnoses rested on clinical symptoms, serum thyroxine and TRAb, thyroid ultrasound and orbital computed tomography. Cells are PBMCs isolated from 9 to 10 ml of fresh blood. Template material for amplifying TCR beta CDR3 regions consisted of RNA transcripts. The HTBI primer set drove a first-round RT-PCR of the TCR CDR3. One entry per CDR3 protein, called by TCRdb with MiXCR from the multiplex PCR reads. The profile shows about 640,000 distinct CDR3 sequences, roughly 20% of them singletons.

Sample: blood. This clonotype was sampled from a man aged 25 to 45 with Graves' ophthalmopathy. The V and J genes are TRBV27 and TRBJ2-3, with 8 bases that match TRBD1. The CDR3 protein is CASSAQGAFADTQYF. In DNA, the CDR3 is TGTGCCAGCAGTGCTCAGGGGGCGTTCGCAGATACGCAGTATTTT.